The 5 T cell receptor beta chains in this list originate from one sample, sequenced in a study of spatial heterogeneity in lung cancer. The time point: sample taken at primary tumor resection. Whole RNA, which was extracted from tumor, nontumor lung tissue or frozen PBMC, was sequenced without any cell sorting. TCRdb called the 5' RACE reads again in MiXCR, with one record for every CDR3 protein. The sample yields several thousand distinct CDR3 sequences, less than 70% seen once. Sequenced here: PBMCs, sampled at surgery. These receptor sequences come from a female donor with early-stage non-small cell lung cancer.

In the case of this clonotype: The size of this beta chain means little, since it is a stray read in a library made for alpha chains. V is TRBV6-2 or TRBV6-3 and J is TRBJ1-1; possibly TRBD1 for D (5 bases). The V end was cut by 2 bases, the J end by 4 bases, with 11 bases between. The CDR3 has 14 residues. CDR1 and CDR2 from the germline V gene are MNHEY and SVGEGT. CDR3 protein: CASSYAGLSTEAFF. Here the CDR3 DNA reads TGTGCCAGCAGTTACGCAGGGTTGAGCACTGAAGCTTTCTTT.

This clonotype was counted a few times. This beta chain appears as a stray read in a library generated for alpha chains; its size is not informative. This sequence joins TRBV20-1 and TRBJ2-5; possible D gene TRBD2, 5 bases. Trimming removed 5 bases from V and 5 bases from J, with 21 bases in between. CDR1 is DFQATT and CDR2 is SNEGSKA in the germline V gene (reference sequence). The CDR3 has 15 residues. The CDR3 nucleotides read TGCAGTGCTCCTGCCCGGGATCTCGGATACGAGACCCAGTACTTC. This codes for CSAPARDLGYETQYF.

This clonotype was counted only a few times. As an off-target read in a library built for alpha chains, this beta chain has a frequency of little significance. The chain employs TRBV7-2 and TRBJ2-1; 11 nucleotides line up with TRBD2. The CDR3 totals 16 residues. Germline V gene data show CDR1 as SGHTA and CDR2 as FQGNSA. Unmatched junction bases numbered 8, after V lost 4 bases and J lost 6 bases. Here the CDR3 reads CASSSASGGPFNEQFF. CDR3 coding DNA: TGTGCCAGCAGCTCCGCTAGCGGGGGGCCATTCAATGAGCAGTTCTTC.

With respect to this clonotype: For a library built for alpha chains, this beta chain is a stray read; little rests on its size. The V call is TRBV5-4, the J call TRBJ2-3; tentative D call: TRBD2 (6 bases). The CDR3 has 16 residues. In germline, CDR1 is SGHNT, CDR2 YYREEE (reference sequence). V was pared by 0 bases and J by 0 bases, with 11 bases between. CDR3 DNA: TGTGCCAGCAGCTTGGAGATAGCGGAAAGCACAGATACGCAGTATTTT. Amino acid sequence: CASSLEIAESTDTQYF.

Comments on this clonotype: The library was built for alpha chains, so this beta chain is an off-target read and its size means little. The V and J genes are TRBV6-5 and TRBJ2-5; TRBD2 aligns across 11 bases. Germline assignment: CDR1 MNHEY and CDR2 SVGAGI. The CDR3 sequence is 15 residues long. The V and J ends lost 0 bases and 6 bases, in that order; junction bases with no gene match: 3. The CDR3 region is CASSYSTSGSKTQYF. CDR3 nucleotides: TGTGCCAGCAGTTACTCTACTAGCGGGAGTAAGACCCAGTACTTC.